These T cell receptor beta chains were read from a single sample in a study of blood T cell repertoires in COVID-19. Using immunoSEQ multiplex PCR, the repertoire was profiled, and TCRdb retains in-frame clones only, with some absent. This sample yields roughly 150,000 clones, of which around 88% are seen a single time; 5% belongs to the top ten. Material for sequencing was peripheral blood. The receptors stem from a human donor in a cohort sampled during active COVID-19. CDR3s include the opening cysteine and the closing phenylalanine or tryptophan. The D gene is left open where the match is weak. Clone size is stated in some rows and not others, as once, few, many or a class when expanded.

v_call: TRBV9; clone_size: -; d_call: -; j_call: TRBJ2-3; cdr3_aa: CASSGGTDTQYF; cdr3_nt: TGTGCCAGCAGCGGAGGCACAGATACGCAGTATTTT
v_call: TRBV9; clone_size: -; d_call: -; j_call: TRBJ1-5; cdr3_aa: CASSVDSGDPQHF; cdr3_nt: TGTGCCAGCAGCGTGGATTCGGGGGATCCCCAGCATTTT
v_call: TRBV19; clone_size: -; d_call: -; j_call: TRBJ1-1; cdr3_aa: CASCKPSGANTEAFF; cdr3_nt: TGTGCCAGCTGCAAACCTTCAGGGGCAAACACTGAAGCTTTCTTT
v_call: TRBV21-1; clone_size: -; d_call: -; j_call: TRBJ1-3; cdr3_aa: CASSNVNRDPTIYF; cdr3_nt: TGTGCCAGCAGCAATGTGAACAGGGACCCCACCATATATTTT
v_call: TRBV9; clone_size: -; d_call: -; j_call: TRBJ2-2; cdr3_aa: CASSRRVRVSVGELFF; cdr3_nt: TGTGCCAGCAGCAGGAGGGTCAGGGTATCCGTCGGGGAGCTGTTTTTT
v_call: TRBV6-5; clone_size: once; d_call: -; j_call: TRBJ1-1; cdr3_aa: CASSAGVGGTTEAFF; cdr3_nt: TGTGCCAGCTCAGCGGGGGTTGGAGGGACCACTGAAGCTTTCTTT
v_call: TRBV29-1; clone_size: -; d_call: -; j_call: TRBJ2-7; cdr3_aa: CSVEDRGFGGIKYEQYF; cdr3_nt: TGCAGCGTTGAAGATCGGGGCTTTGGCGGGATAAAGTACGAGCAGTACTTC
v_call: TRBV18; clone_size: -; d_call: -; j_call: TRBJ2-5; cdr3_aa: CASSPWQGRETQYF; cdr3_nt: TGTGCCAGCTCACCTTGGCAGGGGAGAGAGACCCAGTACTTC
v_call: TRBV19; clone_size: -; d_call: -; j_call: TRBJ1-1; cdr3_aa: CASSKWGGLGTEAFF; cdr3_nt: TGTGCCAGTAGCAAATGGGGGGGGCTAGGCACTGAAGCTTTCTTT
v_call: TRBV5-4; clone_size: -; d_call: TRBD2; j_call: TRBJ2-7; cdr3_aa: CASSLIQRGGRSHPSYF; cdr3_nt: TGTGCCAGCAGCTTGATCCAGCGGGGGGGGAGGTCACACCCTTCGTACTTC
v_call: TRBV5-4; clone_size: few; d_call: TRBD1; j_call: TRBJ2-7; cdr3_aa: CASSGTAYEQYF; cdr3_nt: TGTGCCAGCAGCGGGACAGCCTACGAGCAGTACTTC
v_call: TRBV6-5; clone_size: once; d_call: TRBD1; j_call: TRBJ1-2; cdr3_aa: CASNTGGRLYGYTF; cdr3_nt: TGTGCCAGCAACACAGGGGGCAGACTCTATGGCTACACCTTC
v_call: TRBV6-1; clone_size: -; d_call: TRBD1; j_call: TRBJ1-1; cdr3_aa: CASSEQGASTEAFF; cdr3_nt: TGTGCCAGCAGTGAACAGGGGGCAAGCACTGAAGCTTTCTTT
v_call: TRBV7-9; clone_size: -; d_call: TRBD2; j_call: TRBJ2-7; cdr3_aa: CASSRIEGVWGGRTYEQYF; cdr3_nt: TGTGCCAGCAGCCGGATAGAGGGCGTTTGGGGGGGTCGGACCTACGAGCAGTACTTC
v_call: TRBV28; clone_size: -; d_call: -; j_call: TRBJ1-5; cdr3_aa: CASSYLQGSNQPQHF; cdr3_nt: TGTGCCAGCAGTTACCTACAGGGTAGCAATCAGCCCCAGCATTTT
v_call: TRBV9; clone_size: -; d_call: -; j_call: TRBJ2-7; cdr3_aa: CASSVGSASYEQYF; cdr3_nt: TGTGCCAGCAGCGTAGGGAGCGCAAGCTACGAGCAGTACTTC
v_call: TRBV5-4; clone_size: -; d_call: -; j_call: TRBJ1-2; cdr3_aa: CASSLNTAPYGYTF; cdr3_nt: TGTGCCAGCAGCTTGAATACAGCCCCATATGGCTACACCTTC
v_call: TRBV18; clone_size: -; d_call: -; j_call: TRBJ1-1; cdr3_aa: CASSPRANTEAFF; cdr3_nt: TGTGCCAGCTCGCCGAGGGCGAACACTGAAGCTTTCTTT
v_call: TRBV3-1/TRBV3-2; clone_size: once; d_call: -; j_call: TRBJ2-5; cdr3_aa: CASSQGPTTGETQYF; cdr3_nt: TGTGCCAGCAGCCAAGGGCCAACCACGGGAGAGACCCAGTACTTC
v_call: TRBV15; clone_size: -; d_call: TRBD2; j_call: TRBJ2-5; cdr3_aa: CATSASGRAEGETQYF; cdr3_nt: TGTGCCACCAGCGCTAGCGGGAGGGCCGAGGGAGAGACCCAGTACTTC
v_call: TRBV5-6; clone_size: -; d_call: -; j_call: TRBJ1-1; cdr3_aa: CASSLEGHLRPTEAFF; cdr3_nt: TGTGCCAGCAGCTTAGAGGGCCACCTACGGCCCACTGAAGCTTTCTTT
v_call: TRBV4-2; clone_size: few; d_call: TRBD2; j_call: TRBJ2-7; cdr3_aa: CASSPDLSLAGHTYEQYF; cdr3_nt: TGTGCCAGCAGCCCGGACTTATCACTAGCGGGGCATACCTACGAGCAGTACTTC
v_call: TRBV2; clone_size: -; d_call: TRBD1; j_call: TRBJ2-7; cdr3_aa: CASSDYRGEPSYEQYF; cdr3_nt: TGTGCCAGCAGTGATTACAGGGGGGAGCCCTCCTACGAGCAGTACTTC
v_call: TRBV9; clone_size: few; d_call: TRBD2; j_call: TRBJ2-2; cdr3_aa: CASSPGLAGPHTGELFF; cdr3_nt: TGTGCCAGCAGCCCCGGACTAGCGGGACCACACACCGGGGAGCTGTTTTTT
v_call: TRBV28; clone_size: -; d_call: -; j_call: TRBJ2-3; cdr3_aa: CASTTLGGDTQYF; cdr3_nt: TGTGCCAGCACCACCCTTGGGGGGGATACGCAGTATTTT
v_call: TRBV5-1; clone_size: once; d_call: -; j_call: TRBJ1-1; cdr3_aa: CASSLVQANTEAFF; cdr3_nt: TGCGCCAGCAGCTTGGTACAGGCGAACACTGAAGCTTTCTTT
v_call: TRBV27; clone_size: -; d_call: TRBD1; j_call: TRBJ2-7; cdr3_aa: CASSPLGQGQKQYF; cdr3_nt: TGTGCCAGCAGCCCCCTCGGACAGGGTCAGAAGCAGTACTTC
v_call: TRBV6-5; clone_size: -; d_call: TRBD1; j_call: TRBJ2-4; cdr3_aa: CASSDRVENIQYF; cdr3_nt: TGTGCCAGCAGCGACAGGGTAGAGAACATTCAGTACTTC
v_call: TRBV6-6; clone_size: once; d_call: TRBD1; j_call: TRBJ1-5; cdr3_aa: CASSYWTGTIQPQHF; cdr3_nt: TGTGCCAGCAGTTACTGGACAGGGACGATTCAGCCCCAGCATTTT
v_call: TRBV6-5; clone_size: -; d_call: TRBD2; j_call: TRBJ2-5; cdr3_aa: CASSYTRGGAQETQYF; cdr3_nt: TGTGCCAGCAGTTATACCCGCGGGGGGGCGCAAGAGACCCAGTACTTC
v_call: TRBV7-9; clone_size: -; d_call: TRBD2; j_call: TRBJ2-5; cdr3_aa: CASSSLAGVEETQYF; cdr3_nt: TGTGCCAGCAGCTCACTAGCGGGAGTAGAAGAGACCCAGTACTTC
v_call: TRBV27; clone_size: -; d_call: -; j_call: TRBJ2-7; cdr3_aa: CASSFRDTAEQYF; cdr3_nt: TGTGCCAGCAGTTTTAGGGACACCGCCGAGCAGTACTTC
v_call: TRBV29-1; clone_size: -; d_call: -; j_call: TRBJ2-5; cdr3_aa: CSVAGGQNQETQYF; cdr3_nt: TGCAGCGTTGCGGGCGGGCAGAACCAAGAGACCCAGTACTTC
v_call: TRBV6-5; clone_size: -; d_call: -; j_call: TRBJ2-1; cdr3_aa: CASSSAAISYNEQFF; cdr3_nt: TGTGCCAGCAGTTCAGCGGCAATTTCCTACAATGAGCAGTTCTTC
v_call: TRBV19; clone_size: once; d_call: -; j_call: TRBJ2-6; cdr3_aa: CASRGGRSGGANVLTF; cdr3_nt: TGTGCCAGTAGGGGGGGACGTTCGGGAGGGGCCAACGTCCTGACTTTC
v_call: TRBV6-5; clone_size: -; d_call: -; j_call: TRBJ1-2; cdr3_aa: CASSLGTSNYGYTF; cdr3_nt: TGTGCCAGCAGTTTAGGGACATCTAACTATGGCTACACCTTC
v_call: TRBV6-5; clone_size: -; d_call: TRBD1; j_call: TRBJ1-5; cdr3_aa: CASSTGQGRGQPQHF; cdr3_nt: TGTGCCAGCAGCACGGGACAGGGTCGCGGTCAGCCCCAGCATTTT
v_call: TRBV6-5; clone_size: -; d_call: -; j_call: TRBJ2-7; cdr3_aa: CASSYLCYEQYF; cdr3_nt: TGTGCCAGCAGTTACCTATGCTACGAGCAGTACTTC
v_call: TRBV20-1; clone_size: -; d_call: -; j_call: TRBJ1-3; cdr3_aa: CSASKPSSGNTIYF; cdr3_nt: TGCAGTGCTAGTAAGCCGAGCTCTGGAAACACCATATATTTT
v_call: TRBV3-1/TRBV3-2; clone_size: -; d_call: TRBD2; j_call: TRBJ2-5; cdr3_aa: CASSQPGLGIQETQYF; cdr3_nt: TGTGCCAGCAGCCAACCGGGACTAGGGATCCAAGAGACCCAGTACTTC
v_call: TRBV9; clone_size: -; d_call: -; j_call: TRBJ1-2; cdr3_aa: CASSPPTRTADYGYTF; cdr3_nt: TGTGCCAGCAGCCCCCCTACTCGGACAGCCGACTATGGCTACACCTTC
v_call: TRBV2; clone_size: -; d_call: -; j_call: TRBJ1-4; cdr3_aa: CASGKTVTNEKLFF; cdr3_nt: TGTGCCAGCGGGAAGACAGTAACTAATGAAAAACTGTTTTTT
v_call: TRBV27; clone_size: -; d_call: -; j_call: TRBJ1-5; cdr3_aa: CASSSSLGTTSNQPQHF; cdr3_nt: TGTGCCAGCAGTTCCTCCCTCGGGACAACTAGCAATCAGCCCCAGCATTTT
v_call: TRBV21-1; clone_size: -; d_call: -; j_call: TRBJ1-5; cdr3_aa: CASSNWQGADSGRPQHF; cdr3_nt: TGTGCCAGCAGCAACTGGCAGGGTGCCGATTCCGGGAGGCCCCAGCATTTT
v_call: TRBV2; clone_size: -; d_call: TRBD2; j_call: TRBJ2-7; cdr3_aa: CASSFLVAGGGSYEQYF; cdr3_nt: TGTGCCAGCAGTTTCCTCGTAGCGGGAGGGGGGTCCTACGAGCAGTACTTC
v_call: TRBV9; clone_size: -; d_call: -; j_call: TRBJ2-1; cdr3_aa: CASSVAAGGPVGEQFF; cdr3_nt: TGTGCCAGCAGCGTAGCTGCCGGAGGTCCGGTGGGTGAGCAGTTCTTC
v_call: TRBV18; clone_size: -; d_call: TRBD1; j_call: TRBJ1-1; cdr3_aa: CASSRQGENTEAFF; cdr3_nt: TGTGCCAGCAGTAGACAGGGGGAGAACACTGAAGCTTTCTTT
v_call: TRBV6-5; clone_size: -; d_call: TRBD2; j_call: TRBJ2-1; cdr3_aa: CASTLLAGDNEQFF; cdr3_nt: TGTGCCAGCACCCTACTAGCGGGTGACAATGAGCAGTTCTTC